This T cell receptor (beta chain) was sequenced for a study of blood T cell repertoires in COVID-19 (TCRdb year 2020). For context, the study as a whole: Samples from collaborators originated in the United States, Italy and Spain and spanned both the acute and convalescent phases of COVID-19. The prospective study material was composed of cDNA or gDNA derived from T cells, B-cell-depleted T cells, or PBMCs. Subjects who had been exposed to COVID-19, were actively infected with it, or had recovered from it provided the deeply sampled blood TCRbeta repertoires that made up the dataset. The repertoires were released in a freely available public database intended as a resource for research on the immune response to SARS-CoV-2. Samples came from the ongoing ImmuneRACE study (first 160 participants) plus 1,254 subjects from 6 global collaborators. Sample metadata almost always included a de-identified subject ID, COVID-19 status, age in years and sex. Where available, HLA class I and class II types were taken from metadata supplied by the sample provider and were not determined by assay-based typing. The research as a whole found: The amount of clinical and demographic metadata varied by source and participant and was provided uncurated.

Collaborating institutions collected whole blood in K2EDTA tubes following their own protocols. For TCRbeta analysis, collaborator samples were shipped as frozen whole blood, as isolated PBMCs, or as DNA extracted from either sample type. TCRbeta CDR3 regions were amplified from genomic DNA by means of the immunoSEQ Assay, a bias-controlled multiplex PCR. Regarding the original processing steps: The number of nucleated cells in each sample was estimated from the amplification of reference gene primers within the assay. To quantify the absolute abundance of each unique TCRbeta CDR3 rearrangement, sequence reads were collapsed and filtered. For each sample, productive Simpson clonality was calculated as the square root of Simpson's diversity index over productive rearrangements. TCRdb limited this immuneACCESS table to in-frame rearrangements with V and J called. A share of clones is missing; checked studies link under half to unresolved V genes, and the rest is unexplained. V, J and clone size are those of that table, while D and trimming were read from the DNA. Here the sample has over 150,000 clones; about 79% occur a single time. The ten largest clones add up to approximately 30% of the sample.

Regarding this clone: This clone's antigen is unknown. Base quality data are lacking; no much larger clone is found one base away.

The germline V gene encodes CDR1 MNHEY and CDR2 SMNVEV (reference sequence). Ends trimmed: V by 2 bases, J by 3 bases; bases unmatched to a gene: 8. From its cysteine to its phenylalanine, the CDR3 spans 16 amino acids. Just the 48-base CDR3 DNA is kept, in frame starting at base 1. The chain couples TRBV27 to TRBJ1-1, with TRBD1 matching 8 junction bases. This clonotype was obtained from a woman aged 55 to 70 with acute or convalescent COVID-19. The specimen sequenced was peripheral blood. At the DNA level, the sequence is TGTGCCAGCAGTTTACGCCGACAGGGGCACGACACTGAAGCTTTCTTT. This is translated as CASSLRRQGHDTEAFF.